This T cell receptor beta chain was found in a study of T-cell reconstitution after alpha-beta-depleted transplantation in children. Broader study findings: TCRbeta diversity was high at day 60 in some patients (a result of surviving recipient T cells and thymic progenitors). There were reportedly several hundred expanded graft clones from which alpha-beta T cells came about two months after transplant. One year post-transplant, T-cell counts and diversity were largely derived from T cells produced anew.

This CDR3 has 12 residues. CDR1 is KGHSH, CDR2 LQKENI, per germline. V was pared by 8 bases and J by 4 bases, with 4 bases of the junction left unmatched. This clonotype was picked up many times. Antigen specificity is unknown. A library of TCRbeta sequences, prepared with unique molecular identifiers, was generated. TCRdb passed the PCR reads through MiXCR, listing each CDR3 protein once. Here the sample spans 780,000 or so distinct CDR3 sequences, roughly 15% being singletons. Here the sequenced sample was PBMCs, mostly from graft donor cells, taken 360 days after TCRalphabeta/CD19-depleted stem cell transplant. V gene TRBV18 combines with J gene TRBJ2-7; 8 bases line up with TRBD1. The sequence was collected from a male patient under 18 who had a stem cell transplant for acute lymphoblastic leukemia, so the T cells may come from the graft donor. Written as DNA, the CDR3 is TGTGCCAGCACCCGACAGGGGTACGAGCAGTACTTC. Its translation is CASTRQGYEQYF.